These T cell receptor beta chains were read from a single sample in a study of siplizumab effects on memory and regulatory T cells. Assay: immunoSEQ multiplex PCR; the TCRdb copy retains only in-frame clones and omits some. The data show roughly 92,000 clones, 90% to 95% seen once. Sample: non-Treg CD4+ T cells sorted from blood. These receptors all come from a human donor in good health. Each CDR3 is given with its conserved first and last residue. D genes are given only for firm matches. The listing skips clone size in some rows; elsewhere it reads once, few, many or a size class.

.	TRBJ2-5	once	TRBV5-1	CASSDGGAQETQYF	TGCGCCAGCTCCGATGGCGGGGCCCAAGAGACCCAGTACTTC
.	TRBJ2-2	.	TRBV29-1	CSVANTGELFF	TGCAGCGTTGCCAACACCGGGGAGCTGTTTTTT
TRBD2	TRBJ2-3	.	TRBV5-1	CASSPAGGRTDTQYF	TGCGCCAGCAGCCCAGCGGGGGGACGCACAGATACGCAGTATTTT
TRBD2	TRBJ2-3	.	TRBV4-1	CASSGPSGGADTQYF	TGCGCCAGCAGCGGTCCTAGCGGGGGGGCAGATACGCAGTATTTT
TRBD1	TRBJ2-3	.	TRBV25-1	CASSERQGILHTQYF	TGTGCCAGCAGTGAGAGACAGGGTATCCTCCATACGCAGTATTTT
TRBD1	TRBJ1-1	.	TRBV6-1	CASRWDRGQGTEAFF	TGTGCCAGCAGATGGGACAGGGGGCAGGGCACTGAAGCTTTCTTT
.	TRBJ2-1	.	TRBV10-1	CASNPVGNSYNEQFF	TGCGCCAGCAATCCCGTGGGGAACTCCTACAATGAGCAGTTCTTC
TRBD2	TRBJ2-1	.	TRBV18	CASSTGGPGYNEQFF	TGTGCCAGCTCTACGGGGGGGCCGGGGTACAATGAGCAGTTCTTC
.	TRBJ1-6	.	TRBV6-1	CASSEDLSSYNSPLHF	TGTGCCAGCAGTGAAGACCTGAGCTCCTATAATTCACCCCTCCACTTT
TRBD2	TRBJ2-7	.	TRBV5-4	CASSLGGRAKYEQYF	TGTGCCAGCAGCTTGGGCGGGAGGGCCAAATACGAGCAGTACTTC